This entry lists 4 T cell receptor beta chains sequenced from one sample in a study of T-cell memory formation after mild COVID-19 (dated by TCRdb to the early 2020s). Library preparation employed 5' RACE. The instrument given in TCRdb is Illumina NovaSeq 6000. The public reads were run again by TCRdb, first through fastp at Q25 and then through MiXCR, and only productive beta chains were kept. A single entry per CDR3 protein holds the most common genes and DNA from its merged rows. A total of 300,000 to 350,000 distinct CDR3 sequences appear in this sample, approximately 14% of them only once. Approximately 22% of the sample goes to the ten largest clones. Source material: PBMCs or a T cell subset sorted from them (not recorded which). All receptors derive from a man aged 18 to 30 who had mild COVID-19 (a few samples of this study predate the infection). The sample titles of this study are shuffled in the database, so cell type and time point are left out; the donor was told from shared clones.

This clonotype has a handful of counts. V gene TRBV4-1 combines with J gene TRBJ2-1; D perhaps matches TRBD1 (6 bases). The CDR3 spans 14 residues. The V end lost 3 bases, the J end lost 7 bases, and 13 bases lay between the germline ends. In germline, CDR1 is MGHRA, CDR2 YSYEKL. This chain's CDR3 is CASSQRQAGNEQFF. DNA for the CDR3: TGCGCCAGCAGCCAGCGACAGGCGGGTAATGAGCAGTTCTTC.

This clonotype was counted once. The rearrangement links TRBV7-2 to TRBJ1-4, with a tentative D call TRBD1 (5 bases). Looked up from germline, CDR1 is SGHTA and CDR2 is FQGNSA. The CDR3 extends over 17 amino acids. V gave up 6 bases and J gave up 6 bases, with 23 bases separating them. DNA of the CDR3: TGTGCCAGCAGATTAATGCGTGGGGGGACGGGCGATGAAAAACTGTTTTTT. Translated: CASRLMRGGTGDEKLFF.

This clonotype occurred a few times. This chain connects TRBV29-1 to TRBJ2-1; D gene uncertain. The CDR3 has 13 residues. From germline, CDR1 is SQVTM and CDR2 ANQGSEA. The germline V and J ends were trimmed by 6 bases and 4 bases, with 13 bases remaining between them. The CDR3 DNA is TGCAGCGTCGCCGGTGGTCCTTACAATGAGCAGTTCTTC. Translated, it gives CSVAGGPYNEQFF.

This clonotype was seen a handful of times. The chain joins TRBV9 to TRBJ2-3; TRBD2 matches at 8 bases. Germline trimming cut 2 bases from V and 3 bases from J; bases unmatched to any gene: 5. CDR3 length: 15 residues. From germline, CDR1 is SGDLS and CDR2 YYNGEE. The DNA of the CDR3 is TGTGCCAGCAGCGTCGGTCAGCGGGGGACAGATACGCAGTATTTT. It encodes CASSVGQRGTDTQYF.